These T cell receptor beta chains were read from a single sample in a study of shared T cell receptors in the human thymus. Measured with immunoSEQ multiplex PCR; TCRdb has only the in-frame clones, and not every one. The table lists hundreds of thousands of clones, approximately 83% of them singletons. This same sample was also part of a study on human thymus T cells.

Source material: thymocytes. These receptors originate from a girl less than two years old with a congenital heart defect. Both conserved end residues are part of each CDR3. A D gene is named only where the DNA matches it firmly. Clone size is stated in some rows and not others, as once, few, many or a class when expanded.

v_call	d_call	clone_size	j_call	cdr3_aa	cdr3_nt
TRBV5-1	-	-	TRBJ1-1	CASSRGGNTEAFF	TGCGCCAGCAGTAGAGGCGGTAACACTGAAGCTTTCTTT
TRBV2	-	-	TRBJ1-2	CASITFLVRHNYGYTF	TGTGCCAGCATAACCTTTCTCGTGCGGCATAACTATGGCTACACCTTC
TRBV19	-	-	TRBJ2-7	CASSSDRLSFYEQYF	TGTGCCAGTAGTTCCGACAGACTCTCCTTCTACGAGCAGTACTTC
TRBV6-5	TRBD1	-	TRBJ1-2	CASSQTGGDYGYTF	TGTGCCAGCAGCCAAACAGGGGGGGACTATGGCTACACCTTC
TRBV7-9	-	-	TRBJ1-2	CASSFTTGEHNYGYTF	TGTGCCAGCAGCTTCACGACAGGAGAACACAACTATGGCTACACCTTC
TRBV4-1	TRBD2	-	TRBJ2-3	CASSQVTSGGASGDTQYF	TGCGCCAGCAGCCAGGTTACTAGCGGGGGGGCCAGTGGGGATACGCAGTATTTT
TRBV12-2	-	-	TRBJ2-5	CASRFPGPQGGWQETQYF	TGTGCAAGTCGCTTCCCCGGGCCACAGGGTGGGTGGCAAGAGACCCAGTACTTC
TRBV5-1	TRBD1	-	TRBJ2-5	CASSVTGGAETQYF	TGCGCCAGCAGCGTCACAGGGGGCGCGGAGACCCAGTACTTC
TRBV4-2	TRBD1	-	TRBJ1-5	CASSQGGSTGGDSNQPQHF	TGTGCCAGCAGCCAAGGGGGTTCGACAGGGGGTGATAGCAATCAGCCCCAGCATTTT
TRBV6-5	TRBD1	-	TRBJ1-2	CASTLTRDRVYGYTF	TGTGCCAGCACCCTGACCCGGGACAGGGTATATGGCTACACCTTC
TRBV28	TRBD1	-	TRBJ1-3	CATPGQGRNTIYF	TGTGCCACCCCGGGACAGGGGCGGAACACCATATATTTT
TRBV4-3	TRBD1	-	TRBJ2-2	CASSQARDRGTGELFF	TGCGCCAGCAGCCAAGCCCGGGACAGGGGCACCGGGGAGCTGTTTTTT
TRBV7-9	TRBD1	-	TRBJ2-2	CASSLGTGVTGELFF	TGTGCCAGCAGCTTAGGGACAGGGGTAACCGGGGAGCTGTTTTTT
TRBV5-1	TRBD1	-	TRBJ1-4	CASSPDHRGDREKLFF	TGCGCCAGCAGCCCGGACCACAGGGGAGATAGAGAAAAACTGTTTTTT
TRBV29-1	TRBD1	few	TRBJ2-2	CSVEQGAAGELFF	TGCAGCGTTGAACAGGGGGCGGCCGGGGAGCTGTTTTTT
TRBV11-2	-	-	TRBJ1-5	CASSLGGDDQPQHF	TGTGCCAGCAGCTTAGGGGGGGACGATCAGCCCCAGCATTTT
TRBV7-8	-	-	TRBJ1-6	CASSLGVFGTDDYNSPLHF	TGTGCCAGCAGCTTAGGGGTTTTCGGTACAGATGACTATAATTCACCCCTCCACTTT
TRBV5-6	-	few	TRBJ1-1	CASSLKQGNTEAFF	TGTGCCAGCAGCTTGAAACAGGGTAACACTGAAGCTTTCTTT
TRBV2	TRBD2	-	TRBJ2-1	CASSEWASGDNYNEQFF	TGTGCCAGCAGTGAATGGGCTAGCGGGGACAACTACAATGAGCAGTTCTTC
TRBV30	TRBD1	-	TRBJ2-7	CAWSQQSSGWDRAREQYF	TGTGCCTGGAGCCAACAAAGTTCCGGGTGGGACAGGGCTCGCGAGCAGTACTTC
TRBV9	TRBD2	-	TRBJ2-3	CASSTIGGIADTQYF	TGTGCCAGCAGCACAATCGGGGGGATCGCAGATACGCAGTATTTT
TRBV11-2	TRBD2	-	TRBJ2-7	CASSALAGDLYEQYF	TGTGCCAGCAGCGCACTAGCGGGGGACCTCTACGAGCAGTACTTC
TRBV7-2	TRBD1	few	TRBJ1-2	CASSSYGGNRGDYGYTF	TGTGCCAGCAGCTCCTATGGGGGGAACAGGGGGGACTATGGCTACACCTTC
TRBV29-1	-	-	TRBJ1-4	CSEMEDGEIYF	TGCAGCGAGATGGAGGACGGAGAAATTTACTTT
TRBV28	TRBD1	-	TRBJ1-3	CASSLEGANPGNTIYF	TGTGCCAGCAGTTTAGAGGGGGCGAATCCTGGAAACACCATATATTTT
TRBV19	-	-	TRBJ1-6	CASTPPEGNSPLHF	TGTGCCAGTACCCCCCCCGAGGGTAATTCACCCCTCCACTTT
TRBV11-2	-	-	TRBJ1-3	CASSTYPTGNSGNTIYF	TGTGCCAGCAGCACCTATCCGACAGGCAACTCTGGAAACACCATATATTTT
TRBV7-2	TRBD2	-	TRBJ2-5	CASSFPSGGVAVGEWTQYF	TGTGCCAGCAGCTTTCCTAGCGGGGGGGTCGCCGTGGGAGAATGGACCCAGTACTTC
TRBV6-1	-	few	TRBJ1-2	CASSEGGGHGGGYTF	TGTGCCAGCAGTGAAGGTGGGGGCCATGGGGGTGGCTACACCTTC
TRBV28	-	-	TRBJ2-1	CASSPDRSSYNEQFF	TGTGCCAGCAGCCCAGATCGGAGCTCCTACAATGAGCAGTTCTTC
TRBV5-4	TRBD1	-	TRBJ1-6	CASNLQGSYNSPLHF	TGTGCCAGCAACCTACAGGGGTCCTATAATTCACCCCTCCACTTT
TRBV6-1	TRBD1	-	TRBJ1-1	CASSEPDRVVTFF	TGTGCCAGCAGTGAACCCGACAGGGTGGTCACTTTCTTT
TRBV19	-	-	TRBJ1-4	CASSPPSQGINEKLFF	TGTGCCAGTAGTCCCCCGTCACAGGGAATTAATGAAAAACTGTTTTTT
TRBV6-5	TRBD1	-	TRBJ1-2	CASSYGPGRGHGYTF	TGTGCCAGCAGTTACGGCCCTGGCAGGGGGCATGGCTACACCTTC
TRBV19	-	-	TRBJ2-3	CASSPGGPAELVSTDTQYF	TGTGCCAGTAGCCCGGGGGGCCCAGCCGAGTTGGTGAGCACAGATACGCAGTATTTT
TRBV4-3	-	-	TRBJ2-7	CASRISAGESYEQYF	TGCGCCAGCCGAATATCCGCCGGGGAATCCTACGAGCAGTACTTC
TRBV4-3	-	-	TRBJ1-1	CASSQVCMTEAFF	TGCGCCAGCAGCCAAGTCTGTATGACTGAAGCTTTCTTT
TRBV5-1	-	few	TRBJ2-7	CASSQGLTYEQYF	TGCGCCAGCAGCCAGGGACTCACCTACGAGCAGTACTTC
TRBV5-4	-	-	TRBJ2-5	CASSLRGRVVEETQYF	TGTGCCAGCAGCTTGAGGGGCAGAGTGGTAGAAGAGACCCAGTACTTC
TRBV14	-	-	TRBJ1-1	CASSQGSVNTEAFF	TGTGCCAGCAGCCAAGGTAGCGTGAACACTGAAGCTTTCTTT
TRBV7-2	-	once	TRBJ1-2	CASSSGLYGYTF	TGTGCCAGCAGCTCAGGGCTCTACGGCTACACCTTC
TRBV6-4	-	-	TRBJ2-2	CASSDSKWVWSGGELFF	TGTGCCAGCAGTGACTCGAAATGGGTTTGGAGCGGCGGGGAGCTGTTTTTT
TRBV14	TRBD2	-	TRBJ2-3	CASSRRLAGGPPVTDTQYF	TGTGCCAGCAGCCGGAGACTAGCGGGGGGTCCCCCTGTCACAGATACGCAGTATTTT
TRBV7-8	-	-	TRBJ2-3	CASSLEGHTDTQYF	TGTGCCAGCAGCTTAGAGGGACACACAGATACGCAGTATTTT
TRBV28	-	once	TRBJ1-4	CASSLCWAEKLFF	TGTGCCAGCAGTTTATGCTGGGCTGAAAAACTGTTTTTT
TRBV5-4	TRBD1	-	TRBJ2-1	CASKSGQGAQSSYNEQFF	TGTGCCAGCAAATCGGGACAGGGGGCCCAAAGCTCCTACAATGAGCAGTTCTTC
TRBV11-2	-	-	TRBJ1-4	CASSSPGRLNEKLFF	TGTGCCAGCAGCTCCCCCGGCAGACTTAATGAAAAACTGTTTTTT